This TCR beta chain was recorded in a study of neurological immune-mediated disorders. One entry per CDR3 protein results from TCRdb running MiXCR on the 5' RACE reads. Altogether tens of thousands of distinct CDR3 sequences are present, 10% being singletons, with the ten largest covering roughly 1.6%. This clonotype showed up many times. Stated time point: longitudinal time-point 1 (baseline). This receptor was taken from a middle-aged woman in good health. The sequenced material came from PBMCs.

For the CDR3, the DNA is TGCAGTGCTAGAGATTTTGACACTGAAGCTTTCTTT. This sequence encodes CSARDFDTEAFF. The V and J genes are TRBV20-1 and TRBJ1-1; D gene uncertain. Germline V gene lookup returns CDR1 DFQATT and CDR2 SNEGSKA (reference sequence). The CDR3 covers 12 residues. Trimming shortened V by 0 bases and J by 3 bases, and 5 bases separated the two germline ends.